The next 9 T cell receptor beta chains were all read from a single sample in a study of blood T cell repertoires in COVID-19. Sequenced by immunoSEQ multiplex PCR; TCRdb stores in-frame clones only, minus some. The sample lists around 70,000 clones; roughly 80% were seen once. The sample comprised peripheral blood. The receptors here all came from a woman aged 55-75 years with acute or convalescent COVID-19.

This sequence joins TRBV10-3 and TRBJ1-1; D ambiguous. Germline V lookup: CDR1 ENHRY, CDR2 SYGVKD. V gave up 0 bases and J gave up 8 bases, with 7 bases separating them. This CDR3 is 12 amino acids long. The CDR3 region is CAISESRSEAFF. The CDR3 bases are TGTGCCATCAGTGAGTCCAGGTCCGAAGCTTTCTTT.

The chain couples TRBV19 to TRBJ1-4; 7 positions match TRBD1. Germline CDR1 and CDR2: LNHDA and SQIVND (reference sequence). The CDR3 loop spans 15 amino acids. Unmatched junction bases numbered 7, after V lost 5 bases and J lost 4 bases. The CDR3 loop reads CASSLTGDGNEKLFF. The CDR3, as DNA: TGTGCCAGTAGTCTCACAGGGGATGGTAATGAAAAACTGTTTTTT.

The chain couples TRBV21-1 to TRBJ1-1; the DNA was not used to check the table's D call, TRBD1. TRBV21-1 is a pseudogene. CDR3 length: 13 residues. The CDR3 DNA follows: TGTGCCAGCAGCAAAGAGTCCGAAGGGGGCGCTTTCTTT. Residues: CASSKESEGGAFF.

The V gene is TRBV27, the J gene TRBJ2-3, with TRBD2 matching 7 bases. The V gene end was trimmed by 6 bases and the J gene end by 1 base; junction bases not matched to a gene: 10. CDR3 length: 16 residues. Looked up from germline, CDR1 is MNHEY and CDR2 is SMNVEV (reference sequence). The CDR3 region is CASRGPAGDRTDTQYF. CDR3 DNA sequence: TGTGCCAGCAGGGGGCCGGCGGGGGACCGCACAGATACGCAGTATTTT.

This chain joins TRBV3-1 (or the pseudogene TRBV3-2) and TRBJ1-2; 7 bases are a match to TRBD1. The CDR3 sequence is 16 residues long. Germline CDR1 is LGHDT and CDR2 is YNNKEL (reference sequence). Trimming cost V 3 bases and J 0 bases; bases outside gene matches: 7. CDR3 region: CASSHRGTATNYGYTF. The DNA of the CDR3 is TGTGCCAGCAGCCATCGGGGGACAGCCACTAACTATGGCTACACCTTC.

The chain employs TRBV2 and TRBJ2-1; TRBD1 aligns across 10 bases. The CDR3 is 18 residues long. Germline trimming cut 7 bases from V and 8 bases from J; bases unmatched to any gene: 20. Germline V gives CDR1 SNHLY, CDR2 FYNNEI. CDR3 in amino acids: CASKLGDRGSLSSYEQFF. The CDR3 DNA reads TGTGCCAGCAAATTGGGGGACAGGGGCTCTCTTTCGAGTTATGAGCAGTTCTTC. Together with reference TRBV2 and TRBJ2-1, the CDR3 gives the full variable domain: EPEVTQTPSHQVTQMGQEVILRCVPISNHLYFYWYRQILGQKVEFLVSFYNNEISEKSEIFDDQFSVERPDGSNFTLKIRSTKLEDSAMYFCASKLGDRGSLSSYEQFFGPGTRLTVL.

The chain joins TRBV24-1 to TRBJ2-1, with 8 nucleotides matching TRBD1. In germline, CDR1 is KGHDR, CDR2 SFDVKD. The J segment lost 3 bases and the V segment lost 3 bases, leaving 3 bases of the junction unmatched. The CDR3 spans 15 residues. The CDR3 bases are TGTGCCACCAGTGATCAAACAGGGGGCTACAATGAGCAGTTCTTC. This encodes CATSDQTGGYNEQFF.

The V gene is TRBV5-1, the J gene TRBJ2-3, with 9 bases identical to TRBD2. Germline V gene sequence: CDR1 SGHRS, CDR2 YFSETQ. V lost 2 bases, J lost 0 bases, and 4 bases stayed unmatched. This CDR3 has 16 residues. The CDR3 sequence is CASSLMAGGSTDTQYF. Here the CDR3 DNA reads TGCGCCAGCAGCTTAATGGCGGGGGGGAGCACAGATACGCAGTATTTT.

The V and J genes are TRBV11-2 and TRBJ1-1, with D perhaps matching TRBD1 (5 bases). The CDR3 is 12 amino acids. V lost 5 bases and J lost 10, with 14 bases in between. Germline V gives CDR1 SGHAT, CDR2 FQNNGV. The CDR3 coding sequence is TGTGCCAGCAGCCCAGGGCCAGGGTCAGCTTTCTTT. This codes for CASSPGPGSAFF.